The clone carrying this T cell receptor beta chain is deemed medium-sized. Antigen: not known. V lost 0 bases to trimming and J lost 3 bases, with 12 bases between them. This CDR3 region has 17 residues. The germline V gene has CDR1 SGHTA and CDR2 FQGTGA. Amplicons of TCR beta CDR3 were generated from genomic DNA by two-round multiplex PCR. For every TRBV and TRBJ gene, a specific primer was used in first-round PCR. TCRdb re-derived calls from the multiplex PCR reads in MiXCR, one entry per CDR3 protein. The sample records roughly 14,000 distinct CDR3 sequences, around 54% being singletons. This entry comes from a study of prognosis after radiotherapy for stage I lung cancer. Study details: With around 13 men and 5 or 6 women, the cohort's median age was roughly 74 years, range roughly 53–84.

The study, taken as a whole, reports: Unique TCR clones declined after stereotactic body radiation therapy, from a median 10,088 to 6,861.

This clonotype was obtained from a donor of 50 years or more with non-small cell lung cancer. Here the sequenced sample was PBMCs, taken before or after stereotactic body radiation therapy (not recorded which). The chain employs TRBV7-3 and TRBJ2-6; tentatively, D is TRBD1 (5 bases). The CDR3 DNA is TGTGCCAGCAGCTTAACGGGCAGGGCTGGTGGGGCCAACGTCCTGACTTTC. As protein: CASSLTGRAGGANVLTF. The full variable domain, with the rest looked up from reference TRBV7-3 and TRBJ2-6, is GAGVSQTPSNKVTEKGKYVELRCDPISGHTALYWYRQSLGQGPEFLIYFQGTGAADDSGLPNDRFFAVRPEGSVSTLKIQRTERGDSAVYLCASSLTGRAGGANVLTFGAGSRLTVL.